Listed here are 4 T cell receptor beta chains from one sample, sequenced in a study of cytomegalovirus exposure and HLA in healthy donors. The study ran its PCR with 60 Vbeta and 13 Jbeta primers. Using immunoSEQ multiplex PCR, the repertoire was profiled, and TCRdb retains in-frame clones only, with some absent. Its listing shows approximately 58,000 clones. What was sequenced was PBMCs. These receptor sequences come from a woman aged 18-29 years in good health and CMV-seronegative.

The chain couples TRBV6-1 to TRBJ2-3; TRBD1 agrees at 7 bases. CDR1 and CDR2 from the germline V gene are MNHNS and SASEGT. This CDR3 contains 14 residues. V shed 7 bases, J shed 0 bases, and the junction held 4 bases outside the gene matches. The CDR3 region has the DNA TGTGCCAGCAAAGGGGGCCCGAGCACAGATACGCAGTATTTT. Amino acid sequence: CASKGGPSTDTQYF.

As to this clone: One junction end does not reproduce the germline sequence, and a read error may be involved. The gene calls are TRBV5-1 and TRBJ1-1, with no clear D. The CDR3 length is 14 residues. Germline CDR1 is SGHRS and CDR2 is YFSETQ. This CDR3 is CASRLELMNTEAFF. The CDR3 DNA reads as TGCGCCAGCAGGTTGGAATTAATGAACACTGAAGCTTTCTTT. Supplemented by reference TRBV5-1 and TRBJ1-1, the full variable domain reads KAGVTQTPRYLIKTRGQQVTLSCSPISGHRSVSWYQQTPGQGLQFLFEYFSETQRNKGNFPGRFSGRQFSNSRSEMNVSTLELGDSALYLCASRLELMNTEAFFGQGTRLTVV.

The rearrangement uses TRBV6-1 and TRBJ1-2; D not resolved. Germline CDR1 and CDR2: MNHNS and SASEGT. V was trimmed by 1 base and J by 8 bases, leaving 11 bases between them. The CDR3 totals 13 residues. In DNA, the CDR3 is TGTGCCAGCAGTGAAGGACTCGTTGGAGGCTACACCTTC. It yields the protein CASSEGLVGGYTF.

The chain links TRBV4-1 to TRBJ1-1, with 9 nucleotides matching TRBD1. Germline-derived CDR1 and CDR2 are MGHRA and YSYEKL. V trimming: 5 bases; J trimming: 5 bases; junction bases outside the gene matches: 9. This CDR3 comprises 15 residues. Here the CDR3 DNA reads TGCGCCAGCAGCGGCGCGGGACAGGGTCGTACTGAAGCTTTCTTT. It translates to CASSGAGQGRTEAFF.